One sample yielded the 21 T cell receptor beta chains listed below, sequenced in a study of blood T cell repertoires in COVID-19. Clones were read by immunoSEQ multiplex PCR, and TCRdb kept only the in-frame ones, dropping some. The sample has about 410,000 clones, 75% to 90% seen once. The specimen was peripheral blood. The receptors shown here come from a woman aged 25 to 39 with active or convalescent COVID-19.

CDR3 sequence: CASSLPRDSVRNTEAFF. In DNA form, the CDR3 reads TGCGCCAGCAGCTTGCCCCGGGACAGCGTCAGGAACACTGAAGCTTTCTTT. This chain uses TRBV5-1 with TRBJ1-1; 7 bases match TRBD1. The CDR3 is 17 residues long. Per germline, CDR1 SGHRS and CDR2 YFSETQ. Unmatched junction bases numbered 10, after V lost 1 base and J lost 1 base. The entire variable domain, with the rest obtained from reference TRBV5-1 and TRBJ1-1, is as follows: KAGVTQTPRYLIKTRGQQVTLSCSPISGHRSVSWYQQTPGQGLQFLFEYFSETQRNKGNFPGRFSGRQFSNSRSEMNVSTLELGDSALYLCASSLPRDSVRNTEAFFGQGTRLTVV.

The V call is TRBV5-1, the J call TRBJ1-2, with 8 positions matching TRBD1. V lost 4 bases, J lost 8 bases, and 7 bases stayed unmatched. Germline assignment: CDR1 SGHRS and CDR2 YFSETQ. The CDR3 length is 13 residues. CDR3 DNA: TGCGCCAGCAGCGAGGAGACAGGGGTCGGCTACACCTTC. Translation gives CASSEETGVGYTF.

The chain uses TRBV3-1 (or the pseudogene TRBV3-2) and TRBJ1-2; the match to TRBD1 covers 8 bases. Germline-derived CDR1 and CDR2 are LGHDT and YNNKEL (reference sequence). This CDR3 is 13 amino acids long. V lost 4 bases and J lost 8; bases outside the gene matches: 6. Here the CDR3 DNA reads TGTGCCAGCAGCCCAGACAGGGGCGGCGGCTACACCTTC. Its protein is CASSPDRGGGYTF.

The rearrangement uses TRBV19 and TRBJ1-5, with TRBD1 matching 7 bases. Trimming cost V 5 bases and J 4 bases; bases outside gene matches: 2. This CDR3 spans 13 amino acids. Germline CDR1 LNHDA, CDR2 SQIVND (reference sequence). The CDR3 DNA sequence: TGTGCCAGTAGTCCGACAGGGAATCAGCCCCAGCATTTT. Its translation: CASSPTGNQPQHF.

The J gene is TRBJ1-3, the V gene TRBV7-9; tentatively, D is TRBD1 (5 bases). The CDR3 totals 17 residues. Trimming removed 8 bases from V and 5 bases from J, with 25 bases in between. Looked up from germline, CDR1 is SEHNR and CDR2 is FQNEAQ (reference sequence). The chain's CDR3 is CASPAPMGGGRRNTIYF. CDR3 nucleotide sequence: TGTGCCAGCCCAGCTCCTATGGGGGGAGGGAGGAGAAACACCATATATTTT.

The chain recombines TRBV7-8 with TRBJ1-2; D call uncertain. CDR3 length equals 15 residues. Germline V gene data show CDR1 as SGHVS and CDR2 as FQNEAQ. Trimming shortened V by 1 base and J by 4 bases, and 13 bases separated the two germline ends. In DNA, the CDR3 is TGTGCCAGCAGCTTAGGGTGGGAGCGGGGCTATGGCTACACCTTC. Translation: CASSLGWERGYGYTF.

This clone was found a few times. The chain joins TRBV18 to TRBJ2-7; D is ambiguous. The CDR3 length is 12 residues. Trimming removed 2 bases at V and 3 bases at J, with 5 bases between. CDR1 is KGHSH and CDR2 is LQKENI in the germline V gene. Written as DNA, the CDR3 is TGTGCCAGCTCACCAAACAACTACGAGCAGTACTTC. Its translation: CASSPNNYEQYF.

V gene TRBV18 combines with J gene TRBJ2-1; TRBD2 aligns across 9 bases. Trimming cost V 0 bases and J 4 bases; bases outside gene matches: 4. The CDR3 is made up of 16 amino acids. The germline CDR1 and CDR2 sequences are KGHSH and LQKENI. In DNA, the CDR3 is TGTGCCAGCTCACCACCGCCTAGCGGGATTTACAATGAGCAGTTCTTC. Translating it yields CASSPPPSGIYNEQFF.

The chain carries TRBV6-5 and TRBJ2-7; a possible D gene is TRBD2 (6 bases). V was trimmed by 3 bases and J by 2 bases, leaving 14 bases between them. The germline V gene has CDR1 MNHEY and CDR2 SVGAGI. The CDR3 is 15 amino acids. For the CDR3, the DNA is TGTGCCAGCAGTTATCGGAAGGAGGGGACCTACGAGCAGTACTTC. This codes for CASSYRKEGTYEQYF.

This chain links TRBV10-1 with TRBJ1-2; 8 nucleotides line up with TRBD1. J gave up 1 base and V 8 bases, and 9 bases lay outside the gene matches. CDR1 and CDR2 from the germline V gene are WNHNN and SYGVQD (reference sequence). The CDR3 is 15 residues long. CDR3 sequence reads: CASSSGTGDNYGYTF. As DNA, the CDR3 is TGCGCCAGCTCGTCCGGGACAGGAGATAACTATGGCTACACCTTC.

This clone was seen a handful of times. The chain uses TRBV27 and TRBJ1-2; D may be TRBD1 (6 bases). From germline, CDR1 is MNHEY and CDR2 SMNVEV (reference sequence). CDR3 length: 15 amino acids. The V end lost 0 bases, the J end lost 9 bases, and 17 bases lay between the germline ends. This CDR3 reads CASSLSQGMSVSYTF. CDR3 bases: TGTGCCAGCAGTTTATCCCAGGGGATGAGTGTTAGCTACACCTTC.

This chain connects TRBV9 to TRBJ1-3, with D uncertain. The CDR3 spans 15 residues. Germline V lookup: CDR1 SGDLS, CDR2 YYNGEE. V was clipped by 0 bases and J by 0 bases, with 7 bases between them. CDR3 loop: CASSVGLLSGNTIYF. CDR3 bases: TGTGCCAGCAGCGTAGGTCTCCTCTCTGGAAACACCATATATTTT.

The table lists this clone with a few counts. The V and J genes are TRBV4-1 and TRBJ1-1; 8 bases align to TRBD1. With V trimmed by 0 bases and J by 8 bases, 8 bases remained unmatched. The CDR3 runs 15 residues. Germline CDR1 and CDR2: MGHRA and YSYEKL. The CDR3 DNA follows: TGCGCCAGCAGCCAAGATCTACAGGGGGATGAAGAAGCTTTCTTT. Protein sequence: CASSQDLQGDEEAFF.

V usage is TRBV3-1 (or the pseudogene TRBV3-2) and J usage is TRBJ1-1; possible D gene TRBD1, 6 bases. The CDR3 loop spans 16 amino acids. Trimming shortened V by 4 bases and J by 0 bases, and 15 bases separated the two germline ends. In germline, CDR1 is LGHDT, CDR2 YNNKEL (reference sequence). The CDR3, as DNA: TGTGCCAGCAGCCCGGCGGGTCAGGGGCTGAACACTGAAGCTTTCTTT. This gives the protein CASSPAGQGLNTEAFF.

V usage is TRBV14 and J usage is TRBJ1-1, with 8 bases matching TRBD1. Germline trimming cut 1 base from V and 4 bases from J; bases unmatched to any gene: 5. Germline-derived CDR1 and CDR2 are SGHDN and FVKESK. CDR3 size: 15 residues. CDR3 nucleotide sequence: TGTGCCAGCAGCCAAGTCCAGGGGGCGACCACTGAAGCTTTCTTT. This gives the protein CASSQVQGATTEAFF.

Here the CDR3 DNA reads TGTGCCAGTAGTACCCTCGGACAGGGGGCGCGTGGCTACACCTTC. It specifies CASSTLGQGARGYTF. The V gene is TRBV19, the J gene TRBJ1-2, with 11 bases lining up with TRBD1. Trimming removed 4 bases from V and 7 bases from J; junction bases left unmatched: 8. The CDR3 extends over 15 amino acids. Germline assignment: CDR1 LNHDA and CDR2 SQIVND (reference sequence).

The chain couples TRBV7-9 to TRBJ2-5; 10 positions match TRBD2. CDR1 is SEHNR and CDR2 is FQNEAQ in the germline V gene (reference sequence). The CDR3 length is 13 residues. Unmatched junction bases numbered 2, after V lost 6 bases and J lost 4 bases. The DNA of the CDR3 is TGTGCCAGCAGTGGACTAGCGGCAGAGACCCAGTACTTC. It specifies CASSGLAAETQYF.

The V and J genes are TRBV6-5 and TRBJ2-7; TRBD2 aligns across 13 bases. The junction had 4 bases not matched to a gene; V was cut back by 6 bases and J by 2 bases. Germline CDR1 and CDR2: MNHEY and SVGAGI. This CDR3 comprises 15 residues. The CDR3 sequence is CASRSTSGGAYEQYF. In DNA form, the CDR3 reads TGTGCCAGCAGGTCCACTAGCGGGGGGGCCTACGAGCAGTACTTC.

As DNA, the CDR3 is TGTGCCAGCAGTTACGGGGCAGGGAACGATCCCTATGGCTACACCTTC. This translates into CASSYGAGNDPYGYTF. V and J are TRBV6-6 and TRBJ1-2; a weak D match, TRBD1 (5 bases). The CDR3 loop spans 16 amino acids. The V end lost 2 bases, the J end lost 4 bases, and 17 bases lay between the germline ends. Germline CDR1 and CDR2: MNHNY and SVGAGI (reference sequence).

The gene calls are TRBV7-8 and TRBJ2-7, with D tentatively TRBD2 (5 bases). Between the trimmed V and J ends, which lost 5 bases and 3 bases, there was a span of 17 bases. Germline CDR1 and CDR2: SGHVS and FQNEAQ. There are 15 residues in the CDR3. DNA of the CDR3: TGTGCCAGCAGCCCGCGTCGAAGCGGATACTACGAGCAGTACTTC. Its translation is CASSPRRSGYYEQYF.

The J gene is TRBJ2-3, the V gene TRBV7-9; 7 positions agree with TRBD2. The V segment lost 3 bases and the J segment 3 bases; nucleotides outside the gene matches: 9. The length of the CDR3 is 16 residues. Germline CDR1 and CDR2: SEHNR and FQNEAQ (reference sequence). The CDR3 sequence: CASSLDRTGGTDTQYF. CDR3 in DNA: TGTGCCAGCAGCTTGGATAGGACGGGGGGAACAGATACGCAGTATTTT.